The 14 T cell receptor beta chains in this list originate from one sample, sequenced in a study of TIL therapy for anti-PD-1-resistant metastatic lung cancer. Time point here: pre-treatment sample, taken before nivolumab and TIL therapy. The libraries were made with immunoSEQ v3. Profiled with immunoSEQ multiplex PCR; TCRdb holds only in-frame clones, not every one. The sample has under 70,000 clones, roughly 87% seen once; the top ten hold approximately 2.4%. The sequencing used blood, collected at baseline. The receptors derive from a person aged 25 to 79 with non-small cell lung cancer.

J is TRBJ2-4 and V is TRBV29-1, with D tentatively TRBD2 (5 bases). This CDR3 has 12 amino acids. Germline assignment: CDR1 SQVTM and CDR2 ANQGSEA. V was clipped by 7 bases and J by 7 bases, with 14 bases between them. Here the CDR3 DNA reads TGCAGCGCTGCTGAGGGTAGCAACATTCAGTACTTC. Translation: CSAAEGSNIQYF.

This chain uses TRBV7-9 with TRBJ2-7; 7 positions agree with TRBD2. This CDR3 comprises 15 residues. V dropped 2 bases and J dropped 1; count of bases not matched to a gene: 5. CDR1 and CDR2 (germline): SEHNR, FQNEAQ (reference sequence). The CDR3 region has the DNA TGTGCCAGCAGCTTAATGTCTAGCGGTTCCTACGAGCAGTACTTC. This sequence encodes CASSLMSSGSYEQYF.

The table lists this clone with a few counts. The V gene is TRBV10-1, the J gene TRBJ2-7; 7 bases map to TRBD2. The CDR3 loop spans 15 amino acids. Germline loops: CDR1 WNHNN, CDR2 SYGVQD (reference sequence). Trimming removed 2 bases from V and 0 bases from J; junction bases left unmatched: 4. In DNA form, the CDR3 reads TGCGCCAGCAGTGAGGGGAGGGGAATCTCCTACGAGCAGTACTTC. This encodes CASSEGRGISYEQYF.

The chain joins TRBV6-6 to TRBJ2-7; tentative D call: TRBD2 (5 bases). Germline V CDR1 and CDR2: MNHNY, SVGAGI (reference sequence). The CDR3 contains 14 residues. Trimming removed 5 bases at V and 0 bases at J, with 11 bases between. The chain's CDR3 is CASSTRDASYEQYF. The CDR3 nucleotides are TGTGCCAGCAGTACTCGGGATGCCTCCTACGAGCAGTACTTC.

The rearrangement links TRBV19 to TRBJ2-2, with 8 positions matching TRBD2. CDR3 length: 14 residues. Germline trimming cut 7 bases from V and 4 bases from J; bases unmatched to any gene: 5. The V gene's germline CDR1 is LNHDA and CDR2 SQIVND (reference sequence). The CDR3 region is CASNSGGSTGELFF. CDR3 nucleotides: TGTGCCAGTAATTCGGGGGGGTCCACCGGGGAGCTGTTTTTT.

The chain couples TRBV2 to TRBJ2-1; 8 bases line up with TRBD2. The junction had 8 bases not matched to a gene; V was cut back by 2 bases and J by 2 bases. Germline CDR1 SNHLY, CDR2 FYNNEI. This CDR3 region has 17 residues. The CDR3 spells CASSERSASGPYNEQFF. In DNA, the CDR3 is TGTGCCAGCAGTGAAAGATCGGCTAGCGGGCCCTACAATGAGCAGTTCTTC.

The rearrangement uses TRBV10-3 and TRBJ1-5; no firm D call. Germline V gives CDR1 ENHRY, CDR2 SYGVKD. Between the trimmed V and J ends, which lost 2 bases and 6 bases, there was a span of 5 bases. The length of the CDR3 is 12 residues. The CDR3 reads CAISEGSQPQHF. DNA of the CDR3: TGTGCCATCAGTGAGGGGAGTCAGCCCCAGCATTTT.

The chain employs TRBV4-1 and TRBJ2-2, with TRBD2 identical over 14 bases. With 1 base clipped from V and 7 bases from J, the junction kept 11 bases outside the gene matches. The germline V gene has CDR1 MGHRA and CDR2 YSYEKL. The CDR3 extends over 19 amino acids. The DNA for the CDR3 is TGCGCCAGCAGCCAAGCGGGACTAGCGGGAGCATACGCTTACGGGGAGCTGTTTTTT. Translating gives CASSQAGLAGAYAYGELFF.

The V call is TRBV9, the J call TRBJ2-1; a possible D gene is TRBD2 (5 bases). V shed 0 bases and J shed 8 bases, with 15 bases lying between them. Germline assignment: CDR1 SGDLS and CDR2 YYNGEE. The CDR3 extends over 15 amino acids. The CDR3 sequence is CASSVGRTPGDEQFF. The CDR3 DNA reads TGTGCCAGCAGCGTAGGGAGGACCCCTGGAGATGAGCAGTTCTTC.

The CDR3 loop is CASSLDITDTQYF. For the CDR3, the DNA is TGTGCCAGCAGCCTTGATATCACAGATACGCAGTATTTT. The gene calls are TRBV7-3 and TRBJ2-3; D not resolved. Germline-derived CDR1 and CDR2 are SGHTA and FQGTGA. This CDR3 has 13 amino acids. Trimming took 5 bases from V and 2 from J, leaving 8 bases between them.

The rearrangement joins TRBV9 to TRBJ1-5; 7 nucleotides line up with TRBD1. Trimming took 4 bases from V and 0 from J; bases not matched to a gene: 4. Germline values: CDR1 SGDLS, CDR2 YYNGEE. The CDR3 runs to 15 residues. The CDR3 sequence: CASSPQGDSNQPQHF. In DNA, the CDR3 is TGTGCCAGCAGCCCTCAGGGGGATAGCAATCAGCCCCAGCATTTT.

The chain has TRBV30 and TRBJ2-5, with no clear D. This CDR3 spans 11 amino acids. Trimming took off 4 bases at V and 4 bases at J, with 7 bases between the two ends. CDR1 GTSNPN and CDR2 SVGIG come from the germline V gene (reference sequence). The CDR3 DNA sequence: TGTGCCTGGATAGACGGAGAGACCCAGTACTTC. This encodes CAWIDGETQYF.

The chain joins TRBV7-3 to TRBJ1-2, with 7 bases matching TRBD1. Germline-derived CDR1 and CDR2 are SGHTA and FQGTGA. The V and J ends lost 5 bases and 10 bases, in that order; junction bases with no gene match: 10. This CDR3 region has 13 residues. In DNA form, the CDR3 reads TGTGCCAGCAGCCCAGGGGGGTTTCAGGACTACACCTTC. Translating gives CASSPGGFQDYTF.

This clone has only a few counts. In DNA form, the CDR3 reads TGTGCCAGCGGAACAGGGACGGGGGATACGCAGTATTTT. Translating it yields CASGTGTGDTQYF. The chain uses TRBV27 and TRBJ2-3, with a possible D match to TRBD1 (6 bases). The germline V and J ends were trimmed by 8 bases and 6 bases, with 15 bases remaining between them. Germline CDR1 is MNHEY and CDR2 is SMNVEV (reference sequence). This CDR3 contains 13 residues.